The 2 T cell receptor beta chains below all came from one sample that was sequenced in a study of cytomegalovirus exposure and HLA in healthy donors. It was with 60 Vbeta and 13 Jbeta primers that the PCR ran. Method: immunoSEQ multiplex PCR; TCRdb's copy keeps in-frame clones and lacks some. The sample has fewer than 120,000 clones; about 80% are singletons. The sample consisted of PBMCs. These receptors were collected from a woman in her fifties or sixties in good health and CMV-seropositive.

The chain links TRBV5-6 to TRBJ2-5; D may be TRBD1 (5 bases). The CDR3 has 13 residues. The V and J ends lost 3 bases and 5 bases respectively, with 11 bases between them. CDR1 SGHDT and CDR2 YYEEEE come from the germline V gene. The CDR3 is CASSWQGLETQYF. The DNA of the CDR3 is TGTGCCAGCAGCTGGCAGGGTCTGGAGACCCAGTACTTC.

The chain combines TRBV5-1 with TRBJ2-5; a possible D gene is TRBD2 (6 bases). This CDR3 region has 15 residues. Germline V gene sequence: CDR1 SGHRS, CDR2 YFSETQ. V shed 1 base and J shed 1 base, with 11 bases lying between them. DNA of the CDR3: TGCGCCAGCAGCTTGTCACCGGGAGCCCAAGAGACCCAGTACTTC. Its translation: CASSLSPGAQETQYF.